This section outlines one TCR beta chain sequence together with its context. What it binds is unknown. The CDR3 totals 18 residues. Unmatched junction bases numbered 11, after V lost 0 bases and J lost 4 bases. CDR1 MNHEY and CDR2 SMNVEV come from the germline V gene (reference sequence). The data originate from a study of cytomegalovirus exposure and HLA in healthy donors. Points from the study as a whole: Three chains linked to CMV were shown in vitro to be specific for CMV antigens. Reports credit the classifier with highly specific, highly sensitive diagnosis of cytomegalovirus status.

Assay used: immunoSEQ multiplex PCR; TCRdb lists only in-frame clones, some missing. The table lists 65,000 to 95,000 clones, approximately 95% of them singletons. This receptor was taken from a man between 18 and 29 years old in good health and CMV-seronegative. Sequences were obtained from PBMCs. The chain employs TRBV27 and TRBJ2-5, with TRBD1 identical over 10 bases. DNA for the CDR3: TGTGCCAGCAGTTTATCGCGCGGGACAGGGGCCGCCGGAGAGACCCAGTACTTC. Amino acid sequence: CASSLSRGTGAAGETQYF.